The 26 T cell receptor beta chains presented below share a single source sample, sequenced in a study of blood T cell repertoires in COVID-19. Assay: immunoSEQ multiplex PCR; the TCRdb copy retains only in-frame clones and omits some. The sample yields 310,000 or so clones, roughly 87% seen once. Specimen: peripheral blood. Receptors were obtained from a man in his fifties with active or convalescent COVID-19.

This chain uses TRBV5-1 with TRBJ2-7; D might be TRBD1 (5 bases). The germline V and J ends were trimmed by 5 bases and 3 bases, with 12 bases remaining between them. Germline V gives CDR1 SGHRS, CDR2 YFSETQ. The CDR3 is 13 residues long. The CDR3 loop reads CASRAGSFYEQYF. In DNA form, the CDR3 reads TGCGCCAGCAGGGCAGGGTCCTTCTACGAGCAGTACTTC.

This chain links TRBV29-1 with TRBJ2-1; the D gene is possibly TRBD2 (6 bases). The CDR3 is 12 residues long. With 4 bases removed from V and 6 bases from J, the gap between germline ends came to 10 bases. Germline values: CDR1 SQVTM, CDR2 ANQGSEA. CDR3 DNA sequence: TGCAGCGTTGGACGGGAGCTCAATGAGCAGTTCTTC. Translating gives CSVGRELNEQFF.

J is TRBJ2-2 and V is TRBV19; TRBD1 matches 7 bases. The length of the CDR3 is 16 residues. V dropped 10 bases and J dropped 0; count of bases not matched to a gene: 11. The germline CDR1 and CDR2 sequences are LNHDA and SQIVND (reference sequence). The CDR3 DNA follows: TGTGCCACCAACGATAGACAGGGTGCGAACACCGGGGAGCTGTTTTTT. Translated, it gives CATNDRQGANTGELFF.

This rearrangement joins TRBV5-4 to TRBJ2-7; 10 bases match TRBD1. CDR3 length: 15 amino acids. Germline V CDR1 and CDR2: SGHNT, YYREEE (reference sequence). V lost 4 bases, J lost 7 bases, and 11 bases stayed unmatched. In nucleotides, the CDR3 is TGTGCCAGCAGCCCCCGGGGACAGGGGATGGAAGAGCAGTACTTC. Translation gives CASSPRGQGMEEQYF.

The chain uses TRBV6-6 and TRBJ1-2; D might be TRBD1 (6 bases). CDR1 MNHNY and CDR2 SVGAGI come from the germline V gene (reference sequence). The CDR3 contains 14 residues. V dropped 0 bases and J dropped 4 bases, with 9 bases sitting between them. The CDR3: CASSYSPGVYGYTF. In DNA form, the CDR3 reads TGTGCCAGCAGTTACTCCCCAGGGGTCTATGGCTACACCTTC.

V is TRBV11-3 and J is TRBJ2-1; D gene ambiguous. CDR1 is SGHNT, CDR2 YENEEA, per germline. V was trimmed by 1 base and J by 0 bases, leaving 10 bases between them. This CDR3 has 16 amino acids. The CDR3 spells CASSLGTMSSYNEQFF. CDR3 nucleotide sequence: TGTGCCAGCAGCTTAGGCACCATGAGCTCCTACAATGAGCAGTTCTTC.

V gene TRBV27 combines with J gene TRBJ1-5, with D hard to call. The CDR3 has 13 amino acids. Germline assignment: CDR1 MNHEY and CDR2 SMNVEV (reference sequence). Trimming took 3 bases from V and 4 from J, leaving 7 bases between them. The CDR3 bases are TGTGCCAGCAGTTTGGGGAGGAATCAGCCCCAGCATTTT. Translation gives CASSLGRNQPQHF.

The J gene is TRBJ2-1, the V gene TRBV11-2, with 10 bases aligning to TRBD1. The CDR3 extends over 15 amino acids. Looked up from germline, CDR1 is SGHAT and CDR2 is FQNNGV. V dropped 5 bases and J dropped 4; count of bases not matched to a gene: 5. The CDR3 nucleotides read TGTGCCAGCAGCACGACAGGGGGCTCTTACAATGAGCAGTTCTTC. This sequence encodes CASSTTGGSYNEQFF.

The chain carries TRBV10-2 and TRBJ2-5; tentative D call: TRBD2 (6 bases). V dropped 4 bases and J dropped 5 bases, with 11 bases sitting between them. Germline-derived CDR1 and CDR2 are WSHSY and SAAADI. This CDR3 has 13 residues. The chain's CDR3 is CASSGFGGETQYF. CDR3 nucleotide sequence: TGCGCCAGCAGTGGGTTTGGAGGGGAGACCCAGTACTTC.

This chain joins TRBV19 and TRBJ1-4, with a weak D call TRBD1 (5 bases). V was trimmed by 7 bases and J by 4 bases, leaving 13 bases between them. Germline V lookup: CDR1 LNHDA, CDR2 SQIVND (reference sequence). The CDR3 runs 14 residues. The DNA for the CDR3 is TGTGCCAGTAAGGCGACAGCTGTTAATGAAAAACTGTTTTTT. Translated, it gives CASKATAVNEKLFF.

This rearrangement joins TRBV1 to TRBJ2-3; the table calls TRBD2, which could not be checked here. TRBV1 is a known pseudogene. This CDR3 is built from 15 residues. CDR3 in amino acids: CTSSQASAYTDTQYF. CDR3 sequence (DNA): TGCACCAGCAGCCAGGCTAGCGCCTACACAGATACGCAGTATTTT.

CDR3 coding DNA: TGTGCCAGTAGTATTGGAGGGAAGGGCCAGCCCCAGCATTTT. Translation gives CASSIGGKGQPQHF. The J gene is TRBJ1-5, the V gene TRBV19; D gene uncertain. This CDR3 is built from 14 residues. Germline CDR1 LNHDA, CDR2 SQIVND (reference sequence). Trimming shortened V by 3 bases and J by 7 bases, and 13 bases separated the two germline ends.

This chain links TRBV21-1 with TRBJ2-1; TRBD2, as called in the table, went unchecked against the DNA. TRBV21-1 is a listed pseudogene. The CDR3 is made up of 12 amino acids. The CDR3 protein is CASSKARVEQFF. The CDR3 nucleotides are TGTGCCAGCAGCAAAGCGCGGGTCGAGCAGTTCTTC.

This clone was counted once. This chain links TRBV5-5 with TRBJ2-1; 9 bases fit TRBD1. The germline V gene has CDR1 SGHKS and CDR2 YYEKEE (reference sequence). The CDR3 is made up of 15 amino acids. The junction had 6 bases not matched to a gene; V was cut back by 4 bases and J by 4 bases. The CDR3 region is CASSGGQGPYNEQFF. CDR3 DNA: TGTGCCAGCAGCGGGGGACAGGGACCTTACAATGAGCAGTTCTTC.

The chain has TRBV19 and TRBJ1-1; the D is unclear. Germline assignment: CDR1 LNHDA and CDR2 SQIVND (reference sequence). CDR3 length: 12 residues. The ends were cut back, 2 bases at V and 5 bases at J, with 6 bases in the middle. CDR3 sequence: CASSIRETEAFF. Here the CDR3 DNA reads TGTGCCAGTAGTATAAGAGAAACTGAAGCTTTCTTT.

The rearrangement joins TRBV28 to TRBJ1-2; 8 bases fit TRBD1. Germline V gene lookup returns CDR1 MDHEN and CDR2 SYDVKM. CDR3 length equals 13 residues. V gave up 5 bases and J gave up 9 bases; unmatched junction bases: 8. Here the CDR3 DNA reads TGTGCCAGCAGTCCTGGACAGGGAGGTCGCTACACCTTC. Protein product: CASSPGQGGRYTF.

This clone appeared once. The chain combines TRBV18 with TRBJ2-5, with D maybe TRBD1 (6 bases). The V gene lost 2 bases and the J gene lost 5 bases, with 15 bases spanning the gap. The CDR3 spans 15 residues. Looked up from germline, CDR1 is KGHSH and CDR2 is LQKENI. The DNA of the CDR3 is TGTGCCAGCTCACCATCATTAGGGGGTGGCGAGACCCAGTACTTC. Its translation: CASSPSLGGGETQYF.

The chain employs TRBV18 and TRBJ1-1, with 7 bases fitting TRBD1. Germline V gene data show CDR1 as KGHSH and CDR2 as LQKENI. Trimming at V came to 0 bases and at J to 1 base, leaving 2 bases not matched to a gene. The CDR3 consists of 15 residues. This CDR3 is CASSPPGGWNTEAFF. CDR3 nucleotides: TGTGCCAGCTCACCACCAGGGGGCTGGAACACTGAAGCTTTCTTT.

The V gene is TRBV7-3, the J gene TRBJ2-5, with 9 bases identical to TRBD2. Per the germline V gene, CDR1 is SGHTA and CDR2 is FQGTGA. Germline trimming cut 3 bases from V and 5 bases from J; bases unmatched to any gene: 7. The CDR3 loop spans 15 amino acids. The CDR3 bases are TGTGCCAGCAGCTTGGCTAGCGGGGCGTCGGAGACCCAGTACTTC. Amino acid sequence: CASSLASGASETQYF.

V usage is TRBV3-1 (or the pseudogene TRBV3-2) and J usage is TRBJ2-3, with D unresolved. The CDR3 is 16 residues long. Germline loops: CDR1 LGHDT, CDR2 YNNKEL (reference sequence). V was shortened by 0 bases and J by 6 bases, with 16 bases between the two germline ends. Here the CDR3 DNA reads TGTGCCAGCAGCCAAGACGTGAGACCGATCAGGGATACGCAGTATTTT. Translation: CASSQDVRPIRDTQYF.

In its sample, this clone was seen a few times. The chain has TRBV12-5 and TRBJ2-1, with 10 bases that match TRBD1. The length of the CDR3 is 15 residues. CDR1 is LGHNT, CDR2 FRNRAP, per germline. The V segment lost 7 bases and the J segment 7 bases; nucleotides outside the gene matches: 10. CDR3 DNA: TGTGCTAGTGCCCCCCCGGGACAGGGGTCTAATGAGCAGTTCTTC. Translation gives CASAPPGQGSNEQFF.

J is TRBJ1-6 and V is TRBV2, with D possibly TRBD1 on 6 matching bases. From germline, CDR1 is SNHLY and CDR2 FYNNEI. This CDR3 region has 15 residues. With 7 bases removed from V and 6 bases from J, the gap between germline ends came to 16 bases. The CDR3 spells CASKRLQGGNSPLHF. CDR3 sequence (DNA): TGTGCCAGCAAGAGATTACAGGGCGGTAATTCACCCCTCCACTTT.

V gene TRBV30 combines with J gene TRBJ1-4; 11 nucleotides line up with TRBD1. With 4 bases clipped from V and 8 bases from J, the junction kept 9 bases outside the gene matches. Germline V gene lookup returns CDR1 GTSNPN and CDR2 SVGIG (reference sequence). The CDR3 length is 15 residues. In nucleotides, the CDR3 is TGTGCCTGGACCCTCCCGGGACAGGGGGAAGAAAAACTGTTTTTT. This encodes CAWTLPGQGEEKLFF.

This clone was picked up one time. One end of the junction does not line up with germline, which may come from a read error. This chain uses TRBV6-1 with TRBJ2-7; the D gene is possibly TRBD1 (6 bases). The CDR3 extends over 16 amino acids. Germline values: CDR1 MNHNS, CDR2 SASEGT. CDR3 bases: TGTGCCAGCAGTGAACCGGGACAAACTATCTCCCACGAGCAGTACTTC. Translated, it gives CASSEPGQTISHEQYF.

In its sample, this clone was seen a few times. The chain joins TRBV4-2 to TRBJ1-6; D perhaps matches TRBD1 (6 bases). The CDR3 is 15 amino acids. From germline, CDR1 is LGHNA and CDR2 YNFKEQ. V was cut by 4 bases and J by 8 bases, with 15 bases left in between. This CDR3 reads CASSRDQPGDSPLHF. In DNA form, the CDR3 reads TGTGCCAGCAGCCGGGATCAACCAGGGGATTCACCCCTCCACTTT.

The rearrangement joins TRBV6-2 or TRBV6-3 to TRBJ2-1, with 7 bases fitting TRBD2. The CDR3 contains 16 residues. Germline loops: CDR1 MNHEY, CDR2 SVGEGT. V was clipped by 5 bases and J by 10 bases; unmatched bases: 17. The chain's CDR3 is CASSPPKAGSGGEQFF. The CDR3 nucleotides read TGTGCCAGCAGTCCCCCTAAAGCGGGAAGTGGAGGGGAGCAGTTCTTC.